The 15 T cell receptor beta chains in this list originate from one sample, sequenced in a study of T cell repertoires in urothelial bladder cancer. Profiled with immunoSEQ multiplex PCR; TCRdb holds only in-frame clones, not every one. The sample shows some 8,600 clones, roughly 50% of them seen only once. Sample: tumor-infiltrating cells from bladder cancer. The receptors stem from a human donor with urothelial carcinoma.

The V call is TRBV6-1, the J call TRBJ2-7; D is uncertain. The CDR3 totals 15 residues. Germline-derived CDR1 and CDR2 are MNHNS and SASEGT. The ends were cut back, 2 bases at V and 4 bases at J, with 15 bases in the middle. CDR3 protein: CASSEIGSNHYEQYF. The CDR3 bases are TGTGCCAGCAGTGAAATTGGGTCCAACCATTACGAGCAGTACTTC.

CDR3 sequence reads: CASGIGQGGTEAFF. Written as DNA, the CDR3 is TGCGCCAGCGGGATTGGACAGGGCGGCACTGAAGCTTTCTTT. The chain has TRBV5-1 and TRBJ1-1; TRBD1 matches 8 bases. Losses at the gene ends were 7 bases for V and 4 bases for J; bases not matched to a gene: 9. The germline V gene has CDR1 SGHRS and CDR2 YFSETQ. CDR3 length: 14 residues. The entire variable domain, with the rest obtained from reference TRBV5-1 and TRBJ1-1, is as follows: KAGVTQTPRYLIKTRGQQVTLSCSPISGHRSVSWYQQTPGQGLQFLFEYFSETQRNKGNFPGRFSGRQFSNSRSEMNVSTLELGDSALYLCASGIGQGGTEAFFGQGTRLTVV.

The chain recombines TRBV5-1 with TRBJ2-2; 9 nucleotides line up with TRBD1. Trimming cost V 3 bases and J 0 bases; bases outside gene matches: 3. The CDR3 spans 16 residues. Germline V gene data show CDR1 as SGHRS and CDR2 as YFSETQ. The CDR3 protein is CASSWTGVTNTGELFF. In nucleotides, the CDR3 is TGCGCCAGCAGCTGGACAGGGGTTACGAACACCGGGGAGCTGTTTTTT.

V and J are TRBV11-2 and TRBJ1-1, with no clear D. Germline CDR1 SGHAT, CDR2 FQNNGV. The V gene lost 5 bases and the J gene lost 1 base, with 17 bases spanning the gap. This CDR3 has 16 amino acids. Here the CDR3 reads CASSLLITLGNTEAFF. The DNA for the CDR3 is TGTGCCAGCAGCCTTTTGATCACCTTGGGGAACACTGAAGCTTTCTTT.

This clone is a singleton in its sample. The rearrangement uses TRBV6-5 and TRBJ1-4; 9 nucleotides align to TRBD1. Germline trimming cut 7 bases from V and 3 bases from J; bases unmatched to any gene: 3. The CDR3 runs 14 residues. Germline CDR1 MNHEY, CDR2 SVGAGI. The CDR3 DNA is TGTGCCAGCACCGGACAGGGGCCTAATGAAAAACTGTTTTTT. Protein sequence: CASTGQGPNEKLFF.

The chain carries TRBV5-1 and TRBJ1-2; no clear D gene. The germline CDR1 and CDR2 sequences are SGHRS and YFSETQ. Deletions cut 5 bases from V and 8 bases from J, with 13 bases between. The length of the CDR3 is 12 residues. As DNA, the CDR3 is TGCGCCAGCAGGTTAGAAGCGGGGGGCTACACCTTC. Translation: CASRLEAGGYTF.

The chain uses TRBV6-5 and TRBJ1-4; D is perhaps TRBD1 (6 bases). Trimming removed 6 bases from V and 5 bases from J, with 10 bases in between. Germline loops: CDR1 MNHEY, CDR2 SVGAGI. The CDR3 loop spans 13 amino acids. The CDR3: CASRQQGNEKLFF. The CDR3, as DNA: TGTGCCAGCAGGCAACAGGGAAATGAAAAACTGTTTTTT.

The gene calls are TRBV7-2 and TRBJ2-1; no reliable D call. The CDR3 loop spans 11 amino acids. The V and J ends lost 5 bases and 3 bases respectively, with 2 bases between them. CDR1 is SGHTA and CDR2 is FQGNSA in the germline V gene. In DNA, the CDR3 is TGTGCCAGCAGCAACTACAATGAGCAGTTCTTC. Residues: CASSNYNEQFF.

This clone is deemed medium-sized. The chain joins TRBV7-2 to TRBJ1-1; D call uncertain. Germline-derived CDR1 and CDR2 are SGHTA and FQGNSA. Trimming cost V 1 base and J 5 bases, with 8 bases left between them. The CDR3 runs 13 residues. The CDR3 DNA reads as TGTGCCAGCAGCTTAGGACCGTGGACTGAAGCTTTCTTT. It encodes CASSLGPWTEAFF.

The V call is TRBV19, the J call TRBJ1-2, with a possible D match to TRBD1 (6 bases). The germline V and J ends were trimmed by 1 base and 8 bases, with 17 bases remaining between them. This CDR3 is 15 amino acids long. Per germline, CDR1 LNHDA and CDR2 SQIVND (reference sequence). The CDR3 sequence is CASSIGARGHGGYTF. The CDR3 coding sequence is TGTGCCAGTAGTATAGGTGCCAGGGGACATGGAGGCTACACCTTC.

This clone turned up a few times. The rearrangement joins TRBV15 to TRBJ1-6; TRBD1 matches 8 bases. J gave up 8 bases and V 0 bases, and 3 bases lay outside the gene matches. CDR1 is LNHNV and CDR2 is YYDKDF in the germline V gene (reference sequence). The length of the CDR3 is 15 residues. This CDR3 reads CATSRDETGDSPLHF. CDR3 DNA sequence: TGTGCCACCAGCAGAGACGAGACAGGGGATTCACCCCTCCACTTT. The full variable domain, its missing parts supplied by reference TRBV15 and TRBJ1-6, is DAMVIQNPRYQVTQFGKPVTLSCSQTLNHNVMYWYQQKSSQAPKLLFHYYDKDFNNEADTPDNFQSRRPNTSFCFLDIRSPGLGDTAMYLCATSRDETGDSPLHFGNGTRLTVT.

A note on this clone: The same CDR3 is also encoded by other DNA sequences in this sample. This chain links TRBV29-1 with TRBJ1-1; D unclear. The CDR3 loop spans 13 amino acids. Per the germline V gene, CDR1 is SQVTM and CDR2 is ANQGSEA. Between the trimmed V and J ends, which lost 1 base and 4 bases, there was a span of 10 bases. CDR3 sequence reads: CSVEGRGTTEAFF. CDR3 nucleotides: TGCAGCGTTGAAGGGAGAGGAACCACTGAAGCTTTCTTT.

This clone was seen only a few times. The V call is TRBV19, the J call TRBJ1-1; 11 bases agree with TRBD1. The CDR3 is made up of 16 amino acids. V was clipped by 4 bases and J by 1 base; unmatched bases: 5. Per the germline V gene, CDR1 is LNHDA and CDR2 is SQIVND (reference sequence). CDR3: CASSTRDRGRNTEAFF. In nucleotides, the CDR3 is TGTGCCAGTAGTACAAGGGACAGGGGGAGGAACACTGAAGCTTTCTTT.

The rearrangement joins TRBV6-5 to TRBJ1-2; possible D gene TRBD1, 5 bases. The CDR3 contains 12 residues. The germline CDR1 and CDR2 sequences are MNHEY and SVGAGI. Deletions cut 10 bases from V and 5 bases from J, with 14 bases between. The CDR3 sequence: CAITNGGYGYTF. The CDR3 DNA reads as TGTGCCATCACTAACGGGGGATATGGCTACACCTTC.

V gene TRBV5-6 combines with J gene TRBJ1-2, with TRBD1 identical over 7 bases. The germline CDR1 and CDR2 sequences are SGHDT and YYEEEE. The CDR3 is made up of 14 amino acids. The V and J ends lost 5 bases and 7 bases, in that order; junction bases with no gene match: 11. In nucleotides, the CDR3 is TGTGCCAGCAGTTCCACAGGACAGGATCGTGGCTACACCTTC. Residues: CASSSTGQDRGYTF.